This T cell receptor beta chain was identified during a study of T cells in Graves' hyperthyroidism and ophthalmopathy. This CDR3 comprises 13 residues. V dropped 4 bases and J dropped 8 bases, with 13 bases sitting between them. Germline V gives CDR1 SGHTS, CDR2 YDEGEE. RNA transcripts gave rise to amplified TCR beta CDR3 regions. First-round RT-PCR with HTBI primers amplified the TCR CDR3 region. TCRdb re-called the multiplex PCR reads with MiXCR, one entry per CDR3 protein. The sample lists 250,000 to 300,000 distinct CDR3 sequences, around 13% occurring once. The clonotype comes from a middle-aged woman with Graves' hyperthyroidism. Material: blood. The chain employs TRBV5-8 and TRBJ2-1; D might be TRBD1 (5 bases). The CDR3, as DNA: TGTGCCAGCAGCGCAGGACATTACTATGAGCAGTTCTTC. Translating it yields CASSAGHYYEQFF.